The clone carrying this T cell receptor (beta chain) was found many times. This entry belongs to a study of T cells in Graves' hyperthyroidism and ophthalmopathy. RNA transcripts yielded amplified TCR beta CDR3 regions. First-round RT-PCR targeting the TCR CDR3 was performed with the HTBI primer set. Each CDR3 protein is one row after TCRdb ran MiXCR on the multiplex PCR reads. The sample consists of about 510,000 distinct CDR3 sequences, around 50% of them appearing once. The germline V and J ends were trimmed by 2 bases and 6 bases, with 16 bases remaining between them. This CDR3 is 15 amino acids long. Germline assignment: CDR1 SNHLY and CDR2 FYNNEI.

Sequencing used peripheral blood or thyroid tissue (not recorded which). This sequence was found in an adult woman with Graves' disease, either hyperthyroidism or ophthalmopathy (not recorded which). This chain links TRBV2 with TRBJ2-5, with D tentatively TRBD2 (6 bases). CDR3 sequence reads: CASSESNGSGKTQYF. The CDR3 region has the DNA TGTGCCAGCAGTGAAAGCAACGGGAGTGGCAAGACCCAGTACTTC.